The T cell receptor beta chain under discussion was sequenced for a study of OX40 agonist ivuxolimab in advanced cancers. Trimming left V 6 bases short and J 4 bases short, with 18 bases between. The germline gives CDR1 SQVTM, CDR2 ANQGSEA. The CDR3 is made up of 14 amino acids. Remarks on this clone: Its antigen is as yet unknown.

Blood samples were obtained at baseline, cycle 4 day 1, and cycle 7 day 1. Repertoires were generated with immunoSEQ multiplex PCR, while TCRdb's copy carries only in-frame clones and drops some. The sample has tens of thousands of clones; 86% are singletons. Study conclusions and caveats: At doses 0.1 to 3.0 mg/kg, CD4+ and CD8+ clones expanded.

This TCR came from an adult with an advanced solid tumor such as melanoma, head and neck, liver or kidney cancer. This sample comprised CD4+ or CD8+ T cells sorted from blood, obtained in a trial of the OX40 agonist ivuxolimab. The chain combines TRBV29-1 with TRBJ1-2; D is perhaps TRBD1 (5 bases). The CDR3 is CSVKLSGVGYGYTF. CDR3 bases: TGCAGCGTCAAGCTTTCGGGGGTGGGCTATGGCTACACCTTC.